The 5 T cell receptor beta chains below all came from one sample that was sequenced in a study of blood T cells in healthy people across ages. A J-beta primer mix and a sample-barcoded 5' primer were used in a second PCR of about 6 to 12 cycles. TCRdb called the 5' RACE reads again in MiXCR, with one record for every CDR3 protein. The sample comprises approximately 940,000 distinct CDR3 sequences, roughly 48% of which are singletons, and 13% rests with the top ten. The sample comprised blood. The receptors were gathered from a man aged 30 to 39 in good health.

The chain uses TRBV7-9 and TRBJ2-1, with D possibly called TRBD1 or TRBD2 (6 bases each). The germline V gene encodes CDR1 SEHNR and CDR2 FQNEAQ (reference sequence). The length of the CDR3 is 16 residues. V lost 0 bases, J lost 4 bases, and 13 bases lay in between. The CDR3 spells CASSLAGGTAYNEQFF. CDR3 DNA sequence: TGTGCCAGCAGCTTAGCCGGGGGCACAGCTTACAATGAGCAGTTCTTC.

This clonotype was found a few times. The DNA of the CDR3 is TGTGCCAGTACCGGACAAAACTCCTACGAGCAGTACTTC. This codes for CASTGQNSYEQYF. The chain recombines TRBV12-3 or TRBV12-4 with TRBJ2-7, with a possible D match to TRBD1 (5 bases). The CDR3 is 13 amino acids. Trimming shortened V by 9 bases and J by 0 bases, and 12 bases separated the two germline ends.

This clonotype turned up a few times. The chain links TRBV7-9 to TRBJ2-3; no clear D gene. Germline values: CDR1 SEHNR, CDR2 FQNEAQ (reference sequence). The CDR3 length is 15 residues. V lost 5 bases to trimming and J lost 4 bases, with 16 bases between them. This CDR3 is CASSPARVESDTQYF. CDR3 sequence (DNA): TGTGCCAGCAGCCCCGCTCGGGTTGAATCAGATACGCAGTATTTT. Filled out from reference TRBV7-9 and TRBJ2-3, the complete variable domain reads DTGVSQNPRHKITKRGQNVTFRCDPISEHNRLYWYRQTLGQGPEFLTYFQNEAQLEKSRLLSDRFSAERPKGSFSTLEIQRTEQGDSAMYLCASSPARVESDTQYFGPGTRLTVL.

Many counts were recorded for this clonotype. The chain's CDR3 is CSAGRSAAQYF. DNA for the CDR3: TGCAGTGCTGGGAGGTCGGCTGCGCAGTATTTT. V and J are TRBV20-1 and TRBJ2-3; possibly TRBD2 for D (6 bases). With 5 bases removed from V and 10 bases from J, the gap between germline ends came to 13 bases. Germline V gene sequence: CDR1 DFQATT, CDR2 SNEGSKA (reference sequence). The CDR3 totals 11 residues.

This clonotype was counted only a few times. The CDR3 is CASSQDDGGRLSSYEQYF. As DNA, the CDR3 is TGCGCCAGCAGCCAAGATGACGGGGGGCGGCTTTCCTCCTACGAGCAGTACTTC. The chain recombines TRBV4-3 with TRBJ2-7; D possibly corresponds to TRBD2 (7 bases). The V end was cut by 0 bases, the J end by 0 bases, with 18 bases between. The germline CDR1 and CDR2 sequences are LGHNA and YSLEER. The CDR3 totals 18 residues.